This is a list of T cell receptor beta chains from one sample in a study of shared clonotypes between healthy human individuals. The table came from immunoSEQ multiplex PCR; TCRdb's copy has only in-frame clones and leaves some out. The table records around 2,000,000 clones, about 95% of them present only once. The source material was naive CD8+ T cells sorted from blood. The origin of the receptors is a man aged 18 to 29 in good health. Both conserved end residues are part of each CDR3. A D gene is named only where the DNA matches it firmly. Clone size is not always given. Where it is, it says once, few, many or a class for expanded clones.

cdr3_length j_call d_call clone_size v_call cdr3_nt cdr3_aa
10 TRBJ1-6 - - TRBV6-5 TGTGCCACCTCATATCCACCCCTCCACTTT CATSYPPLHF
15 TRBJ2-1 - - TRBV14 TGTGCCAGCAGCCAAGTCCCAAGGGCTTGGCATGAGCAGTTCTTC CASSQVPRAWHEQFF
13 TRBJ1-2 - - TRBV29-1 TGCAGCGTTGAATCAGGGGAGAAGTATGGCTACACCTTC CSVESGEKYGYTF
12 TRBJ2-7 - - TRBV7-3 TGTGCCAGCAGCCACCTCTTCGTCGAGCAGTACTTC CASSHLFVEQYF
15 TRBJ2-3 TRBD2 - TRBV5-5 TGTGCCAGCAGCGCCACTAGCGCCTACACAGATACGCAGTATTTT CASSATSAYTDTQYF
15 TRBJ2-3 - - TRBV7-9 TGTGCCAGCAGGGCAATGGACAGACACACAGATACGCAGTATTTT CASRAMDRHTDTQYF
13 TRBJ2-7 - - TRBV5-4 TGTGCCAGCAGCCTAGACGGGACCTACGAGCAGTACTTC CASSLDGTYEQYF
15 TRBJ1-1 - - TRBV7-9 TGTGCCAGCAGCCCCCCGAGGGGCTTGAACACTGAAGCTTTCTTT CASSPPRGLNTEAFF
13 TRBJ2-5 TRBD2 - TRBV5-6 TGTGCCAGCACCTTGGGGGGGGTCGAGACCCAGTACTTC CASTLGGVETQYF
15 TRBJ2-7 - - TRBV15 TGTGCCACCAGCAAGATGGGAGCCCCCTCGGACGAGCAGTACTTC CATSKMGAPSDEQYF
14 TRBJ1-5 - - TRBV28 TGTGCCAGCAGTTTGCGGCGAGGCAATCAGCCCCAGCATTTT CASSLRRGNQPQHF
13 TRBJ1-1 TRBD1 - TRBV6-6 TGTGCCAGCACCGGGACAGGGGGTAGGGAAGCTTTCTTT CASTGTGGREAFF
15 TRBJ1-6 - - TRBV6-5 TGTGCCAGCCGGTTTGGCGGCGGGCTTAGTTCACCCCTCCACTTT CASRFGGGLSSPLHF
15 TRBJ2-5 - - TRBV5-1 TGCGCCAGCAGCTTGGAGGGAGGCACCCAAGAGACCCAGTACTTC CASSLEGGTQETQYF
15 TRBJ2-7 - - TRBV5-6 TGTGCCAGCAGCTTGAGCAGGGAACTCTCCTACGAGCAGTACTTC CASSLSRELSYEQYF
13 TRBJ2-7 - - TRBV4-3 TGCGCCAGCAGCCATCGCCGGGGCTACGAGCAGTACTTC CASSHRRGYEQYF
14 TRBJ1-1 - - TRBV27 TGTGCCAGCAGTTCCCTGGGGGGGAGCACTGAAGCTTTCTTT CASSSLGGSTEAFF
14 TRBJ2-1 TRBD1 - TRBV27 TGTGCCAGCAGGGGACAGGTGAACGTGGATGAGCAGTTCTTC CASRGQVNVDEQFF
13 TRBJ2-3 - - TRBV5-1 TGCGCCAGCAGCTTGTGGGCTAGAGATACGCAGTATTTT CASSLWARDTQYF
17 TRBJ1-2 - - TRBV7-9 TGTGCCAGCAGCTTAGTCGGATTTAGGAGTAGTAACTATGGCTACACCTTC CASSLVGFRSSNYGYTF
16 TRBJ2-2 - - TRBV4-1 TGCGCCAGCAGCCAAGGATGGGGACTTAACACCGGGGAGCTGTTTTTT CASSQGWGLNTGELFF
14 TRBJ1-2 - - TRBV27 TGTGCCAGCAGTCCCGGGCGGGGAAGTTATGGCTACACCTTC CASSPGRGSYGYTF
13 TRBJ2-1 - - TRBV7-8 TGTGCCAGCAGCTTAAGTGAATACAATGAGCAGTTCTTC CASSLSEYNEQFF
13 TRBJ2-1 - once TRBV6-5 TGTGCCAGCAGTTACTCTAACAAAAATGAGCAGTTCTTC CASSYSNKNEQFF
15 TRBJ1-2 TRBD1 - TRBV10-3 TGTGCCATCAGTGACGGGACAGGGGAGTGGTATGGCTACACCTTC CAISDGTGEWYGYTF
14 TRBJ2-7 - once TRBV9 TGTGCCAGCAGCCCGAACGGCCGGGGCGGCGAGCAGTACTTC CASSPNGRGGEQYF
15 TRBJ1-5 - - TRBV28 TGTGCCAGCAGTGGGGGAGGGGTCAGCAATCAGCCCCAGCATTTT CASSGGGVSNQPQHF
15 TRBJ2-1 - - TRBV5-1 TGCGCCAGCAGCTTGGAGGCAGGGTCCCACAATGAGCAGTTCTTC CASSLEAGSHNEQFF
14 TRBJ2-1 TRBD1 - TRBV5-6 TGTGCCAGCAGCCTAGGACAGGCTTACAATGAGCAGTTCTTC CASSLGQAYNEQFF
14 TRBJ1-1 - - TRBV7-9 TGTGCCAGCAGCCCTGACCGGTCAAAGACTGAAGCTTTCTTT CASSPDRSKTEAFF
14 TRBJ2-7 - - TRBV5-1 TGCGCCAGCAGCTTGGGGGGGCAGGACTACGAGCAGTACTTC CASSLGGQDYEQYF
15 TRBJ1-1 TRBD1 - TRBV7-9 TGTGCCAGCAGCCAAAGCCAGGGGGAGAACACTGAAGCTTTCTTT CASSQSQGENTEAFF
11 TRBJ2-7 - - TRBV29-1 TGCAGCGTGCACAGGTCGGGGGAGCAGTACTTC CSVHRSGEQYF
13 TRBJ1-1 - - TRBV10-3 TGTGCCATACGGGACAATAGCATCACTGAAGCTTTCTTT CAIRDNSITEAFF
14 TRBJ1-6 - - TRBV5-4 TGTGCCAGCAGTCACTCGGTAACCGAGGGGGTCCTCCACTTT CASSHSVTEGVLHF
16 TRBJ2-7 TRBD2 - TRBV27 TGTGCCAGCAGTCCGTGGGCGGGAGGGCCATACTACGAGCAGTACTTC CASSPWAGGPYYEQYF
15 TRBJ2-7 - - TRBV7-3 TGTGCCAGCAGCTTACTGGCAGCTCCCTCCTACGAGCAGTACTTC CASSLLAAPSYEQYF
13 TRBJ2-7 - - TRBV7-9 TGTGCCAGCAGCTTAGGTCTTAACTACGAGCAGTACTTC CASSLGLNYEQYF
17 TRBJ1-3 - - TRBV30 TGTGCCTGGAGTGGTTTAATGACAGATAGTACTGGAAACACCATATATTTT CAWSGLMTDSTGNTIYF
17 TRBJ2-6 - - TRBV4-1 TGCGCCAGCAGCCATGGGACTGAGGGACCTGGGGCCAACGTCCTGACTTTC CASSHGTEGPGANVLTF
16 TRBJ2-2 TRBD2 - TRBV5-1 TGCGCCAGCAGCCTGGTGACTAGCGGGCCGCGAGGGGAGCTGTTTTTT CASSLVTSGPRGELFF
15 TRBJ1-2 - - TRBV28 TGTGCCAGCACGGGGCTGGTGGGCCCCCACTATGGCTACACCTTC CASTGLVGPHYGYTF
15 TRBJ2-7 TRBD1 - TRBV13 TGTGCCAGCTCCTCCTTTGAGACAGGGGACGGCGAGCAGTACTTC CASSSFETGDGEQYF
13 TRBJ1-2 - - TRBV4-1 TGCGCCAGCAGCCAAGATATGGGGCATGGCTACACCTTC CASSQDMGHGYTF
10 TRBJ1-1 TRBD1 - TRBV29-1 TGCAGCGTCAGGGGGACTGAAGCTTTCTTT CSVRGTEAFF
14 TRBJ2-1 - - TRBV5-6 TGTGCCAGCAGCTCTGACTTGGCCCCCGATGAGCAGTTCTTC CASSSDLAPDEQFF
13 TRBJ1-1 - - TRBV27 TGTGCCAGCAGTTTTGGGCAGATCACTGAAGCTTTCTTT CASSFGQITEAFF
16 TRBJ1-3 - - TRBV4-3 TGCGCCAGCAGCCTCCTGTCTGTTACATCTGGAAACACCATATATTTT CASSLLSVTSGNTIYF
12 TRBJ1-1 - - TRBV6-1 TGTGCCAGCAGTCCAGTGGGCACTGAAGCTTTCTTT CASSPVGTEAFF
15 TRBJ2-7 TRBD1 - TRBV4-1 TGCGCCAGCAGCCATTCGTCAGGGGGCTCCTACGAGCAGTACTTC CASSHSSGGSYEQYF
15 TRBJ2-3 - - TRBV14 TGTGCCAGCAGCCAAGGGGCAATGAGCACAGATACGCAGTATTTT CASSQGAMSTDTQYF
17 TRBJ2-7 TRBD2 - TRBV7-9 TGTGCCAGCAGCTCGCCTAGAGGGGCTAGCGGGAGTTACGAGCAGTACTTC CASSSPRGASGSYEQYF
15 TRBJ2-1 - - TRBV10-2 TGCGCCAGCAGTGGACCAAGGGAAGCCTACAATGAGCAGTTCTTC CASSGPREAYNEQFF
12 TRBJ1-2 - - TRBV5-8 TGTGCCAGCAGCTTGGACGACTATGGCTACACCTTC CASSLDDYGYTF
12 TRBJ2-1 - - TRBV7-6 TGTGCCAGCAGCCTAGGGGAGAATGAGCAGTTCTTC CASSLGENEQFF
15 TRBJ1-1 - - TRBV6-1 TGTGCCAGCAGTGAAGCCGGGACGAGGAACACTGAAGCTTTCTTT CASSEAGTRNTEAFF
15 TRBJ1-2 - - TRBV4-1 TGCGCCAGCAGCCTCAAAGCCGGGGGACTTGCGGGCTACACCTTC CASSLKAGGLAGYTF
15 TRBJ2-1 - - TRBV27 TGTGCCAGCGGGCAGGGGACTAAACTAACTAATGAGCAGTTCTTC CASGQGTKLTNEQFF